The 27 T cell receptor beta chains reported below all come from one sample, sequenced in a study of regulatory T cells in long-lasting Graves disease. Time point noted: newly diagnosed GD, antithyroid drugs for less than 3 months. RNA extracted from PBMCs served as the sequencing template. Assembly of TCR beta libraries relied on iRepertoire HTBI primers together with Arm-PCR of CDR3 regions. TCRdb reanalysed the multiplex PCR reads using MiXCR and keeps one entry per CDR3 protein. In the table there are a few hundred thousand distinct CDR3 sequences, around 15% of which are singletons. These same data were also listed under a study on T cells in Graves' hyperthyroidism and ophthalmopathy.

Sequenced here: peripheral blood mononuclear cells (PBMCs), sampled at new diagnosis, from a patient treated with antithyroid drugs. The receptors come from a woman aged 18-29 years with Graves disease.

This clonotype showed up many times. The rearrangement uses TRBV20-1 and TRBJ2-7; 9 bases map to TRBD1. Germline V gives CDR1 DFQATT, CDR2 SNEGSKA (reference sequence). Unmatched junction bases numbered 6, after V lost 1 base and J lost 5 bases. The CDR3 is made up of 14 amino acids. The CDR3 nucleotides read TGCAGTGCTAGAGTTCCGGGACAGGGAAACGAGCAGTACTTC. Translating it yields CSARVPGQGNEQYF.

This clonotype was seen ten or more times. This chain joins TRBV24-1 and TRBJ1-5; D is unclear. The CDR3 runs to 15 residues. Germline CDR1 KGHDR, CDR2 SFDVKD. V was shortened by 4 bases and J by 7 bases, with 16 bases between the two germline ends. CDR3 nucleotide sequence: TGTGCCACCAGTGAAGCCGACCGAGGTCACCAGCCCCAGCATTTT. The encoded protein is CATSEADRGHQPQHF.

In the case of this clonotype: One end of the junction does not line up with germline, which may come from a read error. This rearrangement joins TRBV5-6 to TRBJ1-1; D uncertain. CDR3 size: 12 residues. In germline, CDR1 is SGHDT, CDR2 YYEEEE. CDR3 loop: CASSTKNTVAFF. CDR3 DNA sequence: TGTGCCAGCAGCACGAAGAACACTGTAGCTTTCTTT.

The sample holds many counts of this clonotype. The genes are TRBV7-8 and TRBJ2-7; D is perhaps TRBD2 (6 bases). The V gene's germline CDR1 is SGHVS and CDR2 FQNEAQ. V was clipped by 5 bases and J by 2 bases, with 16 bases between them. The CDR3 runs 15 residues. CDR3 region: CASSPQDYSTYEQYF. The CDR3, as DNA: TGTGCCAGCAGCCCGCAGGACTACTCGACCTACGAGCAGTACTTC.

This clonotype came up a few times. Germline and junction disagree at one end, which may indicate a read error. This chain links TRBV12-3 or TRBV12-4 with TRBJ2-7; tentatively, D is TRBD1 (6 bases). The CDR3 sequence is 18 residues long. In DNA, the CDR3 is TGTGCCAGCAGTTTAGTCCTACAGGGAACGAAGGGAAACTACGAGCAGTGCTTC. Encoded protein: CASSLVLQGTKGNYEQCF.

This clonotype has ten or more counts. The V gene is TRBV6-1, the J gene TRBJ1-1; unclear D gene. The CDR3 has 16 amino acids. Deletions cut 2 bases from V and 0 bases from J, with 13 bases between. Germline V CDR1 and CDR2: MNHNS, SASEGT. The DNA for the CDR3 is TGTGCCAGCAGTGAATTGGGTGGTGCCATGAACACTGAAGCTTTCTTT. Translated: CASSELGGAMNTEAFF.

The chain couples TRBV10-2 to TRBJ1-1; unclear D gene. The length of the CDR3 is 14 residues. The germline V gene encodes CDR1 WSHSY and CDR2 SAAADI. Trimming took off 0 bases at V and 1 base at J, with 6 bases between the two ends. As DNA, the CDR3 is TGCGCCAGCAGTGAGTCGACACCGAACACTGAAGCTTTCTTT. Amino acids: CASSESTPNTEAFF.

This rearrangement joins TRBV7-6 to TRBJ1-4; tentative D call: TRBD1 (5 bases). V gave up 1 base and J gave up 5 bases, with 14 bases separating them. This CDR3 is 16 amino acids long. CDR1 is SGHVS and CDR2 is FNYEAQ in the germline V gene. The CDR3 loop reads CASSLGWSGRNEKLFF. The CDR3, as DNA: TGTGCCAGCAGCTTAGGATGGTCAGGGAGGAATGAAAAACTGTTTTTT. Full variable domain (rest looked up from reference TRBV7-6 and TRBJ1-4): GAGVSQSPRYKVTKRGQDVALRCDPISGHVSLYWYRQALGQGPEFLTYFNYEAQQDKSGLPNDRFSAERPEGSISTLTIQRTEQRDSAMYRCASSLGWSGRNEKLFFGSGTQLSVL.

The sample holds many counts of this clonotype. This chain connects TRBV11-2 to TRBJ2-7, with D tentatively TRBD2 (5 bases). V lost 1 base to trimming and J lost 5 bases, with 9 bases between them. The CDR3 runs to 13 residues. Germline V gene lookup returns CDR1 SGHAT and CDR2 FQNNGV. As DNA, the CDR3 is TGTGCCAGCAGCTTAGTGGCGAGGGACGAGCAGTACTTC. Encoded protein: CASSLVARDEQYF. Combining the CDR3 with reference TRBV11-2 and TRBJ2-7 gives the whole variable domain EAGVAQSPRYKIIEKRQSVAFWCNPISGHATLYWYQQILGQGPKLLIQFQNNGVVDDSQLPKDRFSAERLKGVDSTLKIQPAKLEDSAVYLCASSLVARDEQYFGPGTRLTVT.

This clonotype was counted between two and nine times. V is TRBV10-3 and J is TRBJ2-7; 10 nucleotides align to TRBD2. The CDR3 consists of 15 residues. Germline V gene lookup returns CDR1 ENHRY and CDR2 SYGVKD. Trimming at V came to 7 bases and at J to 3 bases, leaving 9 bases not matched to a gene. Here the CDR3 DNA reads TGTGCCATCAAGAGGGGCCTAGCGGGGGACTACGAGCAGTACTTC. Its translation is CAIKRGLAGDYEQYF.

CDR3: CASILSGVIGELFF. CDR3 nucleotide sequence: TGTGCCAGCATTCTTAGCGGGGTGATCGGGGAGCTGTTTTTT. V and J are TRBV6-2 or TRBV6-3 and TRBJ2-2; TRBD2 aligns across 8 bases. The junction had 8 bases not matched to a gene; V was cut back by 7 bases and J by 7 bases. Germline CDR1 and CDR2: MNHEY and SVGEGT. This CDR3 comprises 14 residues.

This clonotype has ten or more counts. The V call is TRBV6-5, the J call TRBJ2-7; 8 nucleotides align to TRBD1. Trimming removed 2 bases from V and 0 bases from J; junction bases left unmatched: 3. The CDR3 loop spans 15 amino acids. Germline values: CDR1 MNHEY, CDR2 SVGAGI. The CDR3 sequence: CASSYPGQGSYEQYF. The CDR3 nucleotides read TGTGCCAGCAGTTACCCCGGACAGGGCTCCTACGAGCAGTACTTC.

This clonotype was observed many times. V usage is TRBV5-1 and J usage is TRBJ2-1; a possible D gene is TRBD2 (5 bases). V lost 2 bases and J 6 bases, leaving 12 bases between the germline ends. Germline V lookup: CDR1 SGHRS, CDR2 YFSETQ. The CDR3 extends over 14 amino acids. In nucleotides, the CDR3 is TGCGCCAGCAGCTTTAGGCCCCGGGGCAATGAGCAGTTCTTC. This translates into CASSFRPRGNEQFF.

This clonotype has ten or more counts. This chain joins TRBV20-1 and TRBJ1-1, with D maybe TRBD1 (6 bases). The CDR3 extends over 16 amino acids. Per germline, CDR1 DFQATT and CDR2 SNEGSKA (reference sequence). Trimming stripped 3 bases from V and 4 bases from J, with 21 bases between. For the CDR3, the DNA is TGCAGTGCTAGCGCTCCCAGGGGCCGGGTAGGCACTGAAGCTTTCTTT. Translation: CSASAPRGRVGTEAFF.

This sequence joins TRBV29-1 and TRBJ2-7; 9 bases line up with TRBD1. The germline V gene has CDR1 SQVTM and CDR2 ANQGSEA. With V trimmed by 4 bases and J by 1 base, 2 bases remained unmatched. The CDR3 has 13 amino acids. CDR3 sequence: CSVAGTGSYEQYF. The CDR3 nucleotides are TGCAGCGTTGCCGGGACAGGGTCCTACGAGCAGTACTTC.

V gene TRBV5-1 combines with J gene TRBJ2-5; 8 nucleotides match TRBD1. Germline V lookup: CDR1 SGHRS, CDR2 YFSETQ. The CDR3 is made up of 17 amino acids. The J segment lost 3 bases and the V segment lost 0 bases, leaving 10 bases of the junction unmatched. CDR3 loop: CASSLGTGFGQEETQYF. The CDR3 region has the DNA TGCGCCAGCAGCTTGGGGACAGGGTTCGGGCAAGAAGAGACCCAGTACTTC. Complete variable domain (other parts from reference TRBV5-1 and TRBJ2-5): KAGVTQTPRYLIKTRGQQVTLSCSPISGHRSVSWYQQTPGQGLQFLFEYFSETQRNKGNFPGRFSGRQFSNSRSEMNVSTLELGDSALYLCASSLGTGFGQEETQYFGPGTRLLVL.

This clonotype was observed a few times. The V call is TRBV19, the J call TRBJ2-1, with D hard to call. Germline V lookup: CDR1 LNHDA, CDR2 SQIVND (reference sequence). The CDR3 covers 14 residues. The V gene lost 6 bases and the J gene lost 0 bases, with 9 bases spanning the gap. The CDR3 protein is CASRDASSYNEQFF. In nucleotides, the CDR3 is TGTGCCAGTAGAGACGCTAGCTCCTACAATGAGCAGTTCTTC.

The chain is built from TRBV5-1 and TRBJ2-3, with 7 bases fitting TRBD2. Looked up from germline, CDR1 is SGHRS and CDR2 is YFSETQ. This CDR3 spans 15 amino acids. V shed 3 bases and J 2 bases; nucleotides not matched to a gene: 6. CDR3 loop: CASSSTGLDTDTQYF. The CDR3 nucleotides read TGCGCCAGCAGCTCGACCGGACTAGACACAGATACGCAGTATTTT.

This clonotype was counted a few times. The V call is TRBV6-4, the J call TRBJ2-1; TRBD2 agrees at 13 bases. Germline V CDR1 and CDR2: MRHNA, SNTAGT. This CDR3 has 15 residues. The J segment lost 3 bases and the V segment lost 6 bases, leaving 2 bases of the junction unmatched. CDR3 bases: TGTGCCAGCAGCGGACTAGCGGGGGACTACAATGAGCAGTTCTTC. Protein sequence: CASSGLAGDYNEQFF.

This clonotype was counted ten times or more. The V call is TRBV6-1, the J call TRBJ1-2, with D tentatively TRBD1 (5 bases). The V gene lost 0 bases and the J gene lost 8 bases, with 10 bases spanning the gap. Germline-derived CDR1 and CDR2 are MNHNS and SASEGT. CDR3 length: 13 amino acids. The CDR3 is CASSEATGRGYTF. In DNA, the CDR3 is TGTGCCAGCAGTGAAGCGACGGGGCGCGGCTACACCTTC.

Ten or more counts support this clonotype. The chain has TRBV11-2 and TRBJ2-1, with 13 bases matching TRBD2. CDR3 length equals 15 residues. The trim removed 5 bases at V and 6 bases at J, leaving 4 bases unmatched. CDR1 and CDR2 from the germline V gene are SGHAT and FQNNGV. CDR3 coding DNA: TGTGCCAGCAGCAGGGGACTAGCGGGGACCAATGAGCAGTTCTTC. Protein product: CASSRGLAGTNEQFF.

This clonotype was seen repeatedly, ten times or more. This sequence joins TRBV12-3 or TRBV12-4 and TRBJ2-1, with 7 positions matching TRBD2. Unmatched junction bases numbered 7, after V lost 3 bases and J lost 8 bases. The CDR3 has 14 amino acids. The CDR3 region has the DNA TGTGCCAGCAGTTTTGTGGGGGGGAATTATGAGCAGTTCTTC. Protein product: CASSFVGGNYEQFF.

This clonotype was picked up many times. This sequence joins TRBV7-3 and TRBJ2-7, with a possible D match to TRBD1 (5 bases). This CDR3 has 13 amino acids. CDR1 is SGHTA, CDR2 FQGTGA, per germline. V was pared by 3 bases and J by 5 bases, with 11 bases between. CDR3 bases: TGTGCCAGCAGCTTCAGGGCAGGAGACGAGCAGTACTTC. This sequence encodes CASSFRAGDEQYF.

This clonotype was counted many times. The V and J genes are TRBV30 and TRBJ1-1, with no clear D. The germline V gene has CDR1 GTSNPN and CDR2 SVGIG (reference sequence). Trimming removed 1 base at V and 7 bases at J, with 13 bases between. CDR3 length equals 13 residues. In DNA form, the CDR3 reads TGTGCCTGGAGTGAAGGGCTCCTCAATGAAGCTTTCTTT. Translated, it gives CAWSEGLLNEAFF.

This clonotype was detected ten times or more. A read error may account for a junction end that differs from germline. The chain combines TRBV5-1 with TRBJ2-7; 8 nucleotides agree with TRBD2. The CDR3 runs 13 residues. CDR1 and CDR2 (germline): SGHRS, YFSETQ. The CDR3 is CASSGGSSYEQYF. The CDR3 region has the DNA TGTGCCAGCAGCGGGGGCAGCTCCTACGAGCAGTACTTC. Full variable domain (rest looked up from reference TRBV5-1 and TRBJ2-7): KAGVTQTPRYLIKTRGQQVTLSCSPISGHRSVSWYQQTPGQGLQFLFEYFSETQRNKGNFPGRFSGRQFSNSRSEMNVSTLELGDSALYLCASSGGSSYEQYFGPGTRLTVT.

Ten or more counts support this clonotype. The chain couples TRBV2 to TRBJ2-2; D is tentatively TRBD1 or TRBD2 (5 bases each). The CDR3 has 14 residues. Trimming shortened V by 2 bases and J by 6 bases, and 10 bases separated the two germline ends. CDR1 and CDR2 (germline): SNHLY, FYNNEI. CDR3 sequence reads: CASSERGVPGELFF. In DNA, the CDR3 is TGTGCCAGCAGTGAAAGGGGAGTCCCCGGGGAGCTGTTTTTT.

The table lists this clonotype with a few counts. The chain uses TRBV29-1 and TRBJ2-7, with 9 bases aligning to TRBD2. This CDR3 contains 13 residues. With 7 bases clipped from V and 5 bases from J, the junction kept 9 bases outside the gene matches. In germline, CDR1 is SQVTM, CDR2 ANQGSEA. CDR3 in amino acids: CSAGGGRGNEQYF. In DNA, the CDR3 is TGCAGCGCCGGCGGCGGGAGGGGCAACGAGCAGTACTTC.